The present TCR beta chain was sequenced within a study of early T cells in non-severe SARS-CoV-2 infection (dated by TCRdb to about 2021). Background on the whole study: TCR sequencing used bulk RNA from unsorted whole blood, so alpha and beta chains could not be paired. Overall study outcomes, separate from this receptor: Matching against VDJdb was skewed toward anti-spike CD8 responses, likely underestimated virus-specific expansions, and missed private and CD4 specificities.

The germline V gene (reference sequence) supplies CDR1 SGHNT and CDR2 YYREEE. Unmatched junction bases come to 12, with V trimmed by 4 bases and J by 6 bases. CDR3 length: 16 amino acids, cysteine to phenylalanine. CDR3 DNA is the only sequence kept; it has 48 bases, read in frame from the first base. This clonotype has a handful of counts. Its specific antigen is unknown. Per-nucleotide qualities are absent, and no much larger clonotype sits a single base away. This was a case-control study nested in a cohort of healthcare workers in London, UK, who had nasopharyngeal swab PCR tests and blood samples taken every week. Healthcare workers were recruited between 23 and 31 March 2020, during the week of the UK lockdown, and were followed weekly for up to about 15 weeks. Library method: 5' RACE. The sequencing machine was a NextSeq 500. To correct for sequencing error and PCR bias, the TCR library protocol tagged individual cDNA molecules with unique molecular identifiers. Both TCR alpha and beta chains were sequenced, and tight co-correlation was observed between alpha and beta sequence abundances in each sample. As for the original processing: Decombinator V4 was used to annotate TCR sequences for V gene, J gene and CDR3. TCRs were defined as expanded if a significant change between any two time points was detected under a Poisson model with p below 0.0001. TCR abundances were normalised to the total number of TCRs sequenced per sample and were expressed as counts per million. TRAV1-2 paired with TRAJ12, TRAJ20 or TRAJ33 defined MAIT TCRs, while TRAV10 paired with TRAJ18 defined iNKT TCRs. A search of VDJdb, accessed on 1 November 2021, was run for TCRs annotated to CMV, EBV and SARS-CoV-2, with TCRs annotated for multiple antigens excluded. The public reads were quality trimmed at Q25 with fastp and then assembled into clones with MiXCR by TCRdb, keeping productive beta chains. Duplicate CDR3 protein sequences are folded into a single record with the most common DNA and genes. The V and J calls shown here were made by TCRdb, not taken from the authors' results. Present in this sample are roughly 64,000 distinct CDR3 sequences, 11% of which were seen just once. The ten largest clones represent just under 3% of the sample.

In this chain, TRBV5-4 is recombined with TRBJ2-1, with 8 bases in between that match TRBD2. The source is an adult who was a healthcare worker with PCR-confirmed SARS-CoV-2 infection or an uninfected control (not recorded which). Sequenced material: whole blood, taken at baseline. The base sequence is TGTGCCAGCAGCCTCCCCGGGCTAGCGGGCCCCAATGAGCAGTTCTTC. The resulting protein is CASSLPGLAGPNEQFF. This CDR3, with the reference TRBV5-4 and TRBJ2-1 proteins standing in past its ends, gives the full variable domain ETGVTQSPTHLIKTRGQQVTLRCSSQSGHNTVSWYQQALGQGPQFIFQYYREEENGRGNFPPRFSGLQFPNYSSELNVNALELDDSALYLCASSLPGLAGPNEQFFGPGTRLTVL.